The T cell receptor beta chain described here comes from a study of T cells in Graves' hyperthyroidism and ophthalmopathy (dated by TCRdb to between 2018 and 2021). Context from the whole study: Peripheral blood samples were taken at the time of initial diagnosis, prior to any treatment. The 75 to 100 discovery patients were randomly split 7:3 into training and test sets. To identify distinguishing TCR V-J signatures, a discovery cohort of around 100 patients was used, comprising 43 with Graves' ophthalmopathy and 55 to 65 with stable Graves' hyperthyroidism. Whether ophthalmopathy could be predicted prospectively was tested in an independent validation cohort made up of roughly 20 hyperthyroidism patients plus 17 patients who later progressed to ophthalmopathy. TCR Vbeta CDR3 sequencing of 120 to 150 peripheral blood samples (over 40 ophthalmopathy, 75 hyperthyroidism and about 17 progressor patients) is reported in the paper. In addition, the study compared T-cell repertoires in thyroid tissue and in blood from over 5 Graves' hyperthyroidism patients. After blood sampling, hyperthyroidism patients were treated with methimazole at a starting dose of 30 mg daily, and ophthalmopathy patients were treated with high-dose intravenous methylprednisolone.

This clonotype was seen ten or more times. Its antigen remains unidentified. Per-base qualities were not stored, and no clone one base away is much larger. TCR beta CDR3 regions were amplified from RNA transcripts. The TCR CDR3 was subjected to a first round of RT-PCR using the HTBI primer set and the Qiagen OneStep RT-PCR kit. Libraries were constructed in a second round of multiplex PCR, after which size selection and purification were performed. Sequencing of the libraries was done on an Illumina HiSeq2000 using paired-end 100 bp reads. As for how the authors treated the data: SOAPnuke was used to process the raw data, removing reads that contained adapters or uncalled bases, had a mean Phred below 15, or lacked an exact match to the constant primer or identifier. COPE v1.2.5 was used to merge the high-quality paired reads, and each unique nucleotide sequence was defined as a clonotype. Clonotypes were aligned to IMGT TRBV, TRBD and TRBJ reference segments using MiTCR v1.1. Analysis was restricted to V-J combinations with a frequency above 0.0001, which covered about 99% of repertoires. A TCS score was defined as the ratio between F50 (clonal expansion) and ExV (chaos), using BLOSUM62-based TCRdist between CDR3 peptides within each V-J. Welch's t-statistics and random forest reduced 514 V-J features to 13, which were used in a naive Bayes classifier (R e1071). Through fastp at Q25 and MiXCR, TCRdb rebuilt clones from the public reads, retaining in-frame beta chains. For every CDR3 protein sequence, its rows merge into one entry that carries the most common genes and DNA. For this entry, the V and J calls and clone size follow TCRdb and not the study's own pipeline. For this sample there are hundreds of thousands of distinct CDR3 sequences; around 13% appear just once. The ten most abundant clones make up 10% of the sample.

A patient counted as having stable Graves' hyperthyroidism if no progression to ophthalmopathy occurred over 18 months of follow-up. Hyperthyroidism patients were aged 18 to 65 years and newly diagnosed, with disease duration of less than 2 months. The study excluded patients with uncontrolled infections, other autoimmune diseases, pregnancy or lactation. Diagnoses were based on clinical symptoms, serum thyroxine and TRAb, thyroid ultrasound and orbital computed tomography. Ficoll-Paque density gradient centrifugation was used to isolate PBMCs from under 11 ml of fresh peripheral blood. Total RNA was extracted with Trizol reagent, and quality was checked on an Agilent 2100 Bioanalyzer. General study outcomes and caveats: Most expanded thyroid clonotypes (frequency above 0.001) were also detected in blood, suggesting blood repertoires may reflect thyroid immune responses. A model built on a 13 V-J signature distinguished ophthalmopathy from stable hyperthyroidism, reaching 85% to 90% sensitivity and about 81% specificity in cross-validation and 80%/75% in testing. In validation, the model predicted progression to ophthalmopathy a median of about 6.8 months before onset, with about 71% sensitivity and roughly 72% specificity. No statistical method was used to set the sample size in advance, and investigators knew the group allocation.

Trimming costs V 1 base and J 3 bases, and their ends lie 9 bases apart. Its CDR3 holds 14 amino acids, cysteine through phenylalanine. The sequence is cut down to CDR3 DNA, 42 bases in frame from base 1. From the germline V gene (reference sequence), CDR1 is SEHNR and CDR2 is FQNEAQ. The clonotype was recovered from a woman aged 18 to 35 with Graves' hyperthyroidism. Sequencing used blood. The chain is made from TRBV7-9 and TRBJ1-2; the D gene cannot be named for sure. CDR3 sequence: CASSLVAGYYGYTF. At the DNA level, the sequence is TGTGCCAGCAGCTTAGTCGCGGGATACTATGGCTACACCTTC.